These 30 T cell receptor beta chains share one sample of origin, sequenced in a study of T cell responses to AZD1222 COVID-19 vaccine. Profiling relied on immunoSEQ multiplex PCR, and the TCRdb table lists in-frame clones only, not all of them. Of about 100,000 clones listed, around 87% were seen once; the top ten hold 15% to 20%. The sample in question was peripheral blood, obtained on day 0 of AZD1222 vaccination. These receptors were taken from an adult in good health.

The V and J genes are TRBV6-5 and TRBJ1-2; 8 nucleotides agree with TRBD1. The length of the CDR3 is 14 residues. Germline trimming cut 8 bases from V and 3 bases from J; bases unmatched to any gene: 8. Germline lookup yields CDR1 MNHEY and CDR2 SVGAGI. As DNA, the CDR3 is TGTGCCAGCCAGTCAGGGGGCCTGGACTATGGCTACACCTTC. Its translation is CASQSGGLDYGYTF.

V gene TRBV11-3 combines with J gene TRBJ2-2, with 8 nucleotides matching TRBD2. The CDR3 is 15 amino acids. Germline loops: CDR1 SGHNT, CDR2 YENEEA. Trimming cost V 8 bases and J 6 bases; bases outside gene matches: 11. The CDR3: CASAPGGDSAGELFF. The CDR3, as DNA: TGTGCCAGCGCACCCGGGGGGGATTCCGCCGGGGAGCTGTTTTTT. The full variable domain, its missing parts supplied by reference TRBV11-3 and TRBJ2-2, is EAGVVQSPRYKIIEKKQPVAFWCNPISGHNTLYWYLQNLGQGPELLIRYENEEAVDDSQLPKDRFSAERLKGVDSTLKIQPAELGDSAVYLCASAPGGDSAGELFFGEGSRLTVL.

The rearrangement links TRBV11-3 to TRBJ2-3; TRBD2 might be the D (5 bases). Trimming left V 1 base short and J 3 bases short, with 14 bases between. From germline, CDR1 is SGHNT and CDR2 YENEEA. The CDR3 extends over 16 amino acids. The CDR3 is CASSLVGGSGTDTQYF. CDR3 sequence (DNA): TGTGCCAGCAGCTTAGTAGGTGGGAGCGGAACAGATACGCAGTATTTT. The whole variable domain, filled in from reference TRBV11-3 and TRBJ2-3, reads EAGVVQSPRYKIIEKKQPVAFWCNPISGHNTLYWYLQNLGQGPELLIRYENEEAVDDSQLPKDRFSAERLKGVDSTLKIQPAELGDSAVYLCASSLVGGSGTDTQYFGPGTRLTVL.

This sequence joins TRBV5-4 and TRBJ2-1; D perhaps matches TRBD2 (5 bases). The CDR3 consists of 12 residues. The germline V and J ends were trimmed by 5 bases and 5 bases, with 8 bases remaining between them. The V gene's germline CDR1 is SGHNT and CDR2 YYREEE (reference sequence). The DNA for the CDR3 is TGTGCCAGCAGGAGCGGTCACAATGAGCAGTTCTTC. Translated: CASRSGHNEQFF.

Points on this clone: This same CDR3 is encoded by further DNA sequences in the sample. The V and J genes are TRBV5-6 and TRBJ2-6, with D unclear. Trimming removed 2 bases from V and 1 base from J, with 7 bases in between. Germline V gene data show CDR1 as SGHDT and CDR2 as YYEEEE. CDR3 size: 15 residues. Written as DNA, the CDR3 is TGTGCCAGCAGCTTTGGTGGGTCTGGGGCCAACGTCCTGACTTTC. Its translation is CASSFGGSGANVLTF.

J is TRBJ1-6 and V is TRBV2; D gene unclear. This CDR3 has 14 amino acids. The germline gives CDR1 SNHLY, CDR2 FYNNEI. V dropped 3 bases and J dropped 7 bases, with 10 bases sitting between them. The CDR3 protein is CASSEAPNNSPLHF. DNA for the CDR3: TGTGCCAGCAGTGAGGCTCCGAACAATTCACCCCTCCACTTT.

The genes are TRBV5-5 and TRBJ1-6, with TRBD1 identical over 9 bases. Germline V gene sequence: CDR1 SGHKS, CDR2 YYEKEE (reference sequence). Unmatched junction bases numbered 3, after V lost 0 bases and J lost 2 bases. The CDR3 has 17 residues. For the CDR3, the DNA is TGTGCCAGCAGCTTGGGGGACAGGGCAGCCTATAATTCACCCCTCCACTTT. Translation gives CASSLGDRAAYNSPLHF.

The rearrangement uses TRBV6-5 and TRBJ1-2; 8 bases are a match to TRBD1. In germline, CDR1 is MNHEY, CDR2 SVGAGI. V lost 1 base, J lost 6 bases, and 4 bases stayed unmatched. The CDR3 loop spans 14 amino acids. The CDR3 reads CASSYLTGEHGYTF. The CDR3 nucleotides read TGTGCCAGCAGTTACTTGACAGGGGAGCATGGCTACACCTTC.

The chain combines TRBV27 with TRBJ2-2, with 10 bases fitting TRBD2. V was pared by 7 bases and J by 1 base, with 6 bases of the junction left unmatched. From germline, CDR1 is MNHEY and CDR2 SMNVEV (reference sequence). CDR3 size: 16 residues. CDR3 coding DNA: TGTGCCAGCACTACTAGCGGGGCCCTGAACACCGGGGAGCTGTTTTTT. Protein sequence: CASTTSGALNTGELFF.

This clone has only a few counts. This chain links TRBV18 with TRBJ1-4; D gene ambiguous. The ends were cut back, 3 bases at V and 5 bases at J, with 10 bases in the middle. CDR1 and CDR2 (germline): KGHSH, LQKENI. This CDR3 contains 14 residues. The CDR3 DNA reads TGTGCCAGCTCACCTTTAGGGCGCAATGAAAAACTGTTTTTT. This translates into CASSPLGRNEKLFF.

This clone showed up just a few times. The V and J genes are TRBV18 and TRBJ1-1; D possibly corresponds to TRBD1 (6 bases). Germline CDR1 and CDR2: KGHSH and LQKENI. Trimming took 2 bases from V and 1 from J, leaving 8 bases between them. CDR3 length equals 14 residues. Here the CDR3 reads CASSPWTANTEAFF. Here the CDR3 DNA reads TGTGCCAGCTCACCATGGACAGCGAACACTGAAGCTTTCTTT.

The genes are TRBV4-2 and TRBJ1-1; D is undetermined. The CDR3 is made up of 15 amino acids. The V gene lost 0 bases and the J gene lost 0 bases, with 8 bases spanning the gap. The germline CDR1 and CDR2 sequences are LGHNA and YNFKEQ. CDR3 protein: CASSQDAQLNTEAFF. The CDR3, as DNA: TGTGCCAGCAGCCAAGACGCACAGTTGAACACTGAAGCTTTCTTT.

CDR3 sequence (DNA): TGTGCCAGCAGTGATGCTGGGGGAGCAGATACGCAGTATTTT. It codes for CASSDAGGADTQYF. The chain links TRBV2 to TRBJ2-3; either TRBD1 or TRBD2 may fit D (5 bases each). The CDR3 loop spans 14 amino acids. CDR1 is SNHLY, CDR2 FYNNEI, per germline. The V and J ends lost 3 bases and 4 bases respectively, with 11 bases between them.

DNA of the CDR3: TGCGCCAGCAGCCAAGATTCGGGTTTCGCTAATTTGGGAAACACCATATATTTT. Protein: CASSQDSGFANLGNTIYF. This chain connects TRBV4-1 to TRBJ1-3; D gene ambiguous. Looked up from germline, CDR1 is MGHRA and CDR2 is YSYEKL. V dropped 0 bases and J dropped 4 bases, with 19 bases sitting between them. The CDR3 extends over 18 amino acids.

V and J are TRBV7-9 and TRBJ2-7, with D perhaps TRBD1 or TRBD2 (6 bases each). Germline V CDR1 and CDR2: SEHNR, FQNEAQ (reference sequence). Trimming stripped 5 bases from V and 0 bases from J, with 14 bases between. The CDR3 spans 15 residues. CDR3 coding DNA: TGTGCCAGCAGCCCCGAAGGGGGGAGCTCCTACGAGCAGTACTTC. This translates into CASSPEGGSSYEQYF.

This clone was observed a handful of times. The V call is TRBV19, the J call TRBJ1-1; a possible D gene is TRBD1 (5 bases). The CDR3 runs to 16 residues. CDR1 LNHDA and CDR2 SQIVND come from the germline V gene (reference sequence). Trimming shortened V by 3 bases and J by 3 bases, and 17 bases separated the two germline ends. CDR3 protein: CASSIEGRRIYTEAFF. DNA for the CDR3: TGTGCCAGTAGTATCGAGGGGAGGAGAATTTACACTGAAGCTTTCTTT. Based on the CDR3 plus reference TRBV19 and TRBJ1-1, the full variable domain is DGGITQSPKYLFRKEGQNVTLSCEQNLNHDAMYWYRQDPGQGLRLIYYSQIVNDFQKGDIAEGYSVSREKKESFPLTVTSAQKNPTAFYLCASSIEGRRIYTEAFFGQGTRLTVV.

This chain links TRBV2 with TRBJ1-5; D unresolved. The CDR3 loop spans 15 amino acids. The V and J ends lost 6 bases and 2 bases respectively, with 14 bases between them. Per the germline V gene, CDR1 is SNHLY and CDR2 is FYNNEI. The CDR3, as DNA: TGTGCCAGCAGCAAAGGGAAGTTCGGCAATCAGCCCCAGCATTTT. Protein: CASSKGKFGNQPQHF.

The rearrangement uses TRBV18 and TRBJ2-3; D might be TRBD1 (6 bases). V lost 4 bases to trimming and J lost 0 bases, with 11 bases between them. Germline V CDR1 and CDR2: KGHSH, LQKENI. The CDR3 length is 15 residues. CDR3 in amino acids: CASSLGAASTDTQYF. As DNA, the CDR3 is TGTGCCAGCTCACTGGGGGCAGCAAGCACAGATACGCAGTATTTT.

The chain recombines TRBV9 with TRBJ2-5; a possible D gene is TRBD2 (6 bases). The CDR3 has 15 residues. V was pared by 0 bases and J by 4 bases, with 13 bases between. Germline loops: CDR1 SGDLS, CDR2 YYNGEE. The CDR3 spells CASSVVGSRGETQYF. The CDR3 DNA sequence: TGTGCCAGCAGCGTAGTCGGGAGTCGGGGAGAGACCCAGTACTTC.

This clone was detected only once. V is TRBV23-1 and J is TRBJ1-1, with D perhaps matching TRBD1 (6 bases). TRBV23-1 is filed as an ORF, its function uncertain. The CDR3 loop spans 14 amino acids. The V end was cut by 2 bases, the J end by 3 bases, with 10 bases between. The CDR3, as DNA: TGCGCCAGCAGTCAAACGGGGGCGGACACTGAAGCTTTCTTT. Amino acids: CASSQTGADTEAFF.

A single count supports this clone. The rearrangement links TRBV13 to TRBJ2-5; maybe TRBD2 (6 bases). Germline loops: CDR1 PRHDT, CDR2 FYEKMQ (reference sequence). There are 15 residues in the CDR3. V dropped 5 bases and J dropped 5 bases, with 18 bases sitting between them. CDR3 amino acids: CASSRERGVGETQYF. CDR3 in DNA: TGTGCCAGCAGCCGAGAGCGCGGGGTTGGGGAGACCCAGTACTTC. Full variable domain (rest looked up from reference TRBV13 and TRBJ2-5): AAGVIQSPRHLIKEKRETATLKCYPIPRHDTVYWYQQGPGQDPQFLISFYEKMQSDKGSIPDRFSAQQFSDYHSELNMSSLELGDSALYFCASSRERGVGETQYFGPGTRLLVL.

This clone has only one observation. The chain is built from TRBV6-1 and TRBJ1-2; no clear D. The CDR3 contains 14 residues. Germline V gene sequence: CDR1 MNHNS, CDR2 SASEGT. Deletions cut 3 bases from V and 2 bases from J, with 10 bases between. The CDR3 nucleotides read TGTGCCAGCAGTGAGTACGGTGCCAACTATGGCTACACCTTC. It translates to CASSEYGANYGYTF.

This clone was detected once. Other DNA sequences in this sample translate to the same CDR3. This chain uses TRBV6-1 with TRBJ2-7; 9 bases fit TRBD1. Looked up from germline, CDR1 is MNHNS and CDR2 is SASEGT. Trimming cost V 3 bases and J 4 bases; bases outside gene matches: 4. The CDR3 loop spans 14 amino acids. Written as DNA, the CDR3 is TGTGCCAGCAGTGAGGGACAGGGCGGTTACGAGCAGTACTTC. Residues: CASSEGQGGYEQYF.

The V gene is TRBV23-1, the J gene TRBJ2-7; 7 nucleotides match TRBD2. TRBV23-1 is an ORF, with its function uncertain. This CDR3 is 21 amino acids long. Losses at the gene ends were 1 base for V and 0 bases for J; bases not matched to a gene: 21. The CDR3 bases are TGCGCCAGCAGTCAATGGGGGGAGGGCGGGCGTCCGACCTGGAGCTCCTACGAGCAGTACTTC. Protein sequence: CASSQWGEGGRPTWSSYEQYF.

The V call is TRBV6-6, the J call TRBJ2-3; TRBD2 aligns across 11 bases. Germline V CDR1 and CDR2: MNHNY, SVGAGI (reference sequence). J was trimmed by 6 bases and V by 7 bases; bases with no gene match: 12. This CDR3 contains 16 residues. Here the CDR3 DNA reads TGTGCCAGCAAACCCTTTAGCGGGAGGGCCCGGGATACGCAGTATTTT. This codes for CASKPFSGRARDTQYF.

The table lists this clone with a count of one. The CDR3 DNA reads TGTGCCAGCAGTGAACAGGGGGCGGGAGAGCAGTACTTC. Residues: CASSEQGAGEQYF. The chain links TRBV2 to TRBJ2-7; 8 nucleotides line up with TRBD1. The CDR3 covers 13 residues. Losses at the gene ends were 2 bases for V and 7 bases for J; bases not matched to a gene: 4. CDR1 and CDR2 (germline): SNHLY, FYNNEI.

The table lists this clone with a few counts. The V call is TRBV11-2, the J call TRBJ1-2, with 7 bases matching TRBD1. Germline CDR1 reads SGHAT; CDR2 reads FQNNGV. This CDR3 spans 14 amino acids. After removal of 3 bases from V and 6 bases from J, the junction contained 7 bases not matched to a gene. The CDR3 is CASSFRQGGNGYTF. In DNA, the CDR3 is TGTGCCAGCAGCTTTCGACAGGGTGGGAATGGCTACACCTTC.

V and J are TRBV12-5 and TRBJ2-7; 8 positions agree with TRBD1. CDR1 is LGHNT, CDR2 FRNRAP, per germline. The CDR3 extends over 16 amino acids. J was trimmed by 2 bases and V by 1 base; bases with no gene match: 7. CDR3 region: CASGLGQGRTTYEQYF. The DNA for the CDR3 is TGTGCTAGTGGTTTGGGACAGGGGCGTACTACCTACGAGCAGTACTTC.

Regarding this clone: A much larger clone lies a single base off, so this may be a read error. This chain joins TRBV3-1 (or the pseudogene TRBV3-2) and TRBJ1-2; D unresolved. The CDR3 spans 11 residues. Germline CDR1 is LGHDT and CDR2 is YNNKEL (reference sequence). V lost 1 base to trimming and J lost 8 bases, with 5 bases between them. The CDR3: CASSQVGGYTF. The CDR3 DNA reads TGTGCCAGCAGCCAAGTGGGGGGCTACACCTTC.

CDR3 sequence: CASSSYRGGQPQHF. In nucleotides, the CDR3 is TGTGCCAGCAGTTCCTACAGGGGAGGTCAGCCCCAGCATTTT. The V gene is TRBV27, the J gene TRBJ1-5, with TRBD1 matching 7 bases. The length of the CDR3 is 14 residues. Germline lookup yields CDR1 MNHEY and CDR2 SMNVEV (reference sequence). V gave up 4 bases and J gave up 6 bases; unmatched junction bases: 6.